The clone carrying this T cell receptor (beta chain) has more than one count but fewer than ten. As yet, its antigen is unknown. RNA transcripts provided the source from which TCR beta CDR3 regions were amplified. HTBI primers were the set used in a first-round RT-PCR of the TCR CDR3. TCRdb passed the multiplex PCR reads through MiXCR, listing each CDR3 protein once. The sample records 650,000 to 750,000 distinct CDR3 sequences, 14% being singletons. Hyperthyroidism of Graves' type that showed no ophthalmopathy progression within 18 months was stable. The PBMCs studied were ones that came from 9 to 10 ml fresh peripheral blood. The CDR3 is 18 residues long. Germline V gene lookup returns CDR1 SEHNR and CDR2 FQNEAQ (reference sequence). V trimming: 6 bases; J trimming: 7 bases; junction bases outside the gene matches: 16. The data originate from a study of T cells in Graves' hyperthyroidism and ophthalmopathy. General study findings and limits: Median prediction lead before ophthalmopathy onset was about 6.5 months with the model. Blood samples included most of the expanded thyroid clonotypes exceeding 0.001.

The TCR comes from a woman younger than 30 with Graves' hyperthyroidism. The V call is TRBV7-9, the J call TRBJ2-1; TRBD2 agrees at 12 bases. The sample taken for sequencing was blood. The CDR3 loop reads CASRFWLAGGEEANEQFF. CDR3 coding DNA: TGTGCCAGCAGATTTTGGCTAGCGGGAGGGGAAGAGGCGAATGAGCAGTTCTTC.